Below, 29 T cell receptor beta chains from the same sample are listed, as sequenced in a study of regulatory T cells in long-lasting Graves disease. Stated time point: newly diagnosed GD, antithyroid drugs for less than 3 months. Extracted PBMC RNA gave rise to the TCR library. With iRepertoire HTBI primers and Arm-PCR of CDR3 regions, TCR beta libraries were built. TCRdb reprocessed the multiplex PCR reads via MiXCR and lists one record per CDR3 protein. Among fewer than 500,000 distinct CDR3 sequences listed, around 15% were seen once. These records were also assigned to another study, of T cells in Graves' hyperthyroidism and ophthalmopathy.

Specimen: peripheral blood mononuclear cells (PBMCs), collected at new diagnosis, from a patient treated with antithyroid drugs. These receptors were taken from a man aged 40-49 years with Graves disease.

This clonotype has at least ten counts. The rearrangement joins TRBV30 to TRBJ2-2; D is unclear. The CDR3 is 10 residues long. Per germline, CDR1 GTSNPN and CDR2 SVGIG (reference sequence). Trimming shortened V by 2 bases and J by 9 bases, and 4 bases separated the two germline ends. CDR3 in amino acids: CAWSSRELFF. The CDR3 DNA sequence: TGTGCCTGGAGTTCAAGGGAGCTGTTTTTT. The full variable domain, rest sourced from reference TRBV30 and TRBJ2-2, is SQTIHQWPATLVQPVGSPLSLECTVEGTSNPNLYWYRQAAGRGLQLLFYSVGIGQISSEVPQNLSASRPQDRQFILSSKKLLLSDSGFYLCAWSSRELFFGEGSRLTVL.

Ten or more counts support this clonotype. The gene calls are TRBV7-8 and TRBJ2-7; D gene ambiguous. V was clipped by 0 bases and J by 1 base, with 7 bases between them. The CDR3 spans 14 residues. CDR1 and CDR2 from the germline V gene are SGHVS and FQNEAQ. CDR3 in amino acids: CASSLAWGSYEQYF. CDR3 in DNA: TGTGCCAGCAGCTTAGCGTGGGGATCCTACGAGCAGTACTTC. Full variable domain (rest looked up from reference TRBV7-8 and TRBJ2-7): GAGVSQSPRYKVAKRGQDVALRCDPISGHVSLFWYQQALGQGPEFLTYFQNEAQLDKSGLPSDRFFAERPEGSVSTLKIQRTQQEDSAVYLCASSLAWGSYEQYFGPGTRLTVT.

This sequence joins TRBV7-2 and TRBJ2-6; D gene ambiguous. This CDR3 has 12 residues. The germline gives CDR1 SGHTA, CDR2 FQGNSA. Trimming shortened V by 5 bases and J by 13 bases, and 12 bases separated the two germline ends. The CDR3 sequence: CASSPSNSVLTF. As DNA, the CDR3 is TGTGCCAGCAGCCCTTCGAACTCGGTCCTGACTTTC.

The genes are TRBV12-3 or TRBV12-4 and TRBJ2-1, with TRBD2 identical over 13 bases. The CDR3 contains 16 residues. Trimming at V came to 6 bases and at J to 1 base, leaving 3 bases not matched to a gene. The CDR3 sequence is CASRTLAGGSYNEQFF. The CDR3 nucleotides are TGTGCCAGCAGAACACTAGCGGGAGGGTCCTACAATGAGCAGTTCTTC.

This clonotype was detected ten times or more. The chain couples TRBV28 to TRBJ2-5, with D perhaps TRBD1 or TRBD2 (5 bases each). Germline CDR1 reads MDHEN; CDR2 reads SYDVKM. The CDR3 runs 14 residues. V dropped 4 bases and J dropped 4 bases, with 13 bases sitting between them. CDR3 protein: CASSSPGTGETQYF. CDR3 nucleotide sequence: TGTGCCAGCAGTTCCCCAGGGACGGGAGAGACCCAGTACTTC.

This clonotype was found a few times. The chain carries TRBV20-1 and TRBJ2-7; 8 bases are a match to TRBD2. In germline, CDR1 is DFQATT, CDR2 SNEGSKA (reference sequence). The CDR3 consists of 14 residues. CDR3: CSVEVSGASYEQYF. The CDR3 DNA is TGCAGCGTTGAAGTTAGCGGGGCTTCCTACGAGCAGTACTTC.

This clonotype was observed many times. The rearrangement joins TRBV6-1 to TRBJ1-1; D possibly corresponds to TRBD1 (6 bases). Trimming shortened V by 7 bases and J by 3 bases, and 18 bases separated the two germline ends. The CDR3 consists of 15 residues. Germline V CDR1 and CDR2: MNHNS, SASEGT. The CDR3 is CASNKRSGAYTEAFF. The CDR3 DNA follows: TGTGCCAGCAATAAACGATCGGGGGCTTACACTGAAGCTTTCTTT.

This clonotype was detected many times. This sequence joins TRBV6-1 and TRBJ2-5, with D perhaps assigned TRBD1 or TRBD2 (5 bases each). The CDR3 sequence is 17 residues long. Trimming pared 1 base from V and 2 bases from J, leaving 17 bases between. The germline gives CDR1 MNHNS, CDR2 SASEGT. The CDR3 coding sequence is TGTGCCAGCAGTGAAGATGGCCGGATTGGGGGTCAAGAGACCCAGTACTTC. Translating gives CASSEDGRIGGQETQYF.

This clonotype was recorded at least ten times. This chain uses TRBV12-3 or TRBV12-4 with TRBJ2-1; 7 positions agree with TRBD2. This CDR3 spans 16 amino acids. The trim removed 3 bases at V and 9 bases at J, leaving 14 bases unmatched. The CDR3 is CASSFWGRADEGEQFF. The CDR3 DNA sequence: TGTGCCAGCAGTTTTTGGGGGAGGGCCGATGAGGGTGAGCAGTTCTTC.

This clonotype was detected ten times or more. The chain is built from TRBV20-1 and TRBJ2-3; possibly TRBD1 for D (6 bases). CDR3 length: 14 amino acids. V dropped 0 bases and J dropped 3 bases, with 10 bases sitting between them. Germline values: CDR1 DFQATT, CDR2 SNEGSKA (reference sequence). CDR3 protein: CSARDRGGTDTQYF. The CDR3 DNA reads as TGCAGTGCTAGAGACAGGGGCGGGACAGATACGCAGTATTTT.

About this clonotype itself: An end of the junction does not agree with germline; a read error may underlie this. The gene calls are TRBV5-4 and TRBJ2-6, with 10 bases fitting TRBD1. Per germline, CDR1 SGHNT and CDR2 YYREEE (reference sequence). The CDR3 loop spans 18 amino acids. CDR3 residues: CASSERDRGRSGANVLTF. CDR3 DNA: TGTGCCAGCAGCGAAAGGGACAGGGGACGCTCTGGGGCCAACGTCCTGACCTTC. The full variable domain, rest sourced from reference TRBV5-4 and TRBJ2-6, is ETGVTQSPTHLIKTRGQQVTLRCSSQSGHNTVSWYQQALGQGPQFIFQYYREEENGRGNFPPRFSGLQFPNYSSELNVNALELDDSALYLCASSERDRGRSGANVLTFGAGSRLTVL.

As regards this clonotype: This likely stems from a read error, as it lies one base from a far larger clone. The chain joins TRBV6-5 to TRBJ1-1; the D is unclear. CDR1 and CDR2 from the germline V gene are MNHEY and SVGAGI. V lost 4 bases and J lost 10, with 16 bases in between. CDR3 length equals 13 residues. CDR3 nucleotide sequence: TGTGCCAGCAGTTCCTATAGTCGGGCTGGAGCTTTCTTT. Translated, it gives CASSSYSRAGAFF.

This clonotype came up many times. The chain joins TRBV29-1 to TRBJ2-3; D ambiguous. V lost 4 bases and J lost 5, with 13 bases in between. Germline values: CDR1 SQVTM, CDR2 ANQGSEA. The CDR3 totals 13 residues. The CDR3 coding sequence is TGCAGCGTTGTATCAGGATTTGGAGATACGCAGTATTTT. Translated, it gives CSVVSGFGDTQYF.

This clonotype appeared many times. The V gene is TRBV20-1, the J gene TRBJ2-1, with 8 bases matching TRBD2. The V and J ends lost 3 bases and 6 bases, in that order; junction bases with no gene match: 1. CDR1 and CDR2 from the germline V gene are DFQATT and SNEGSKA (reference sequence). This CDR3 contains 12 residues. The CDR3 loop is CSASGRVNEQFF. CDR3 in DNA: TGCAGTGCTAGCGGGAGGGTCAATGAGCAGTTCTTC.

This clonotype appeared a few times. CDR3 region: CATSRGQGSYGYTF. In DNA form, the CDR3 reads TGTGCCACCAGCAGAGGGCAGGGAAGCTATGGCTACACCTTC. This rearrangement joins TRBV15 to TRBJ1-2; D may be TRBD1 (5 bases). The germline gives CDR1 LNHNV, CDR2 YYDKDF (reference sequence). This CDR3 has 14 residues. The V gene lost 1 base and the J gene lost 4 bases, with 10 bases spanning the gap.

Turning to this clonotype: Given a much more abundant clone one base away, this may be a read error. The chain couples TRBV20-1 to TRBJ2-1, with TRBD1 identical over 7 bases. Germline CDR1 DFQATT, CDR2 SNEGSKA (reference sequence). This CDR3 has 13 residues. In DNA, the CDR3 is TGCAGGGCAGACAGGGTTTCCTACAATGAGCAGTTCTTC. Encoded protein: CRADRVSYNEQFF.

This clonotype showed up just a few times. V and J are TRBV5-1 and TRBJ2-2; perhaps TRBD2 as D (5 bases). This CDR3 contains 15 residues. CDR1 SGHRS and CDR2 YFSETQ come from the germline V gene. V lost 2 bases, J lost 2 bases, and 10 bases lay in between. The CDR3 loop is CASSFREGNTGELFF. The CDR3 DNA follows: TGCGCCAGCAGCTTCCGTGAGGGAAACACCGGGGAGCTGTTTTTT.

This clonotype was observed many times. The chain employs TRBV6-1 and TRBJ2-1; the match to TRBD2 covers 9 bases. Per the germline V gene, CDR1 is MNHNS and CDR2 is SASEGT. J was trimmed by 0 bases and V by 7 bases; bases with no gene match: 7. The CDR3 totals 16 residues. The CDR3 bases are TGTGCCAGCACCCTAAGACTAGCGGACTCCTACAATGAGCAGTTCTTC. It translates to CASTLRLADSYNEQFF.

The rearrangement uses TRBV2 and TRBJ2-1, with D perhaps being TRBD1 or TRBD2 (5 bases each). Germline V gene sequence: CDR1 SNHLY, CDR2 FYNNEI. This CDR3 contains 18 residues. The V end was cut by 6 bases, the J end by 5 bases, with 26 bases between. The CDR3 here is CASSLSPLTTGAHNEQFF. Here the CDR3 DNA reads TGTGCCAGCAGCTTATCCCCTCTGACTACCGGGGCCCACAATGAGCAGTTCTTC.

This clonotype has a count of ten or more. The chain carries TRBV28 and TRBJ1-4; D unresolved. Germline CDR1 is MDHEN and CDR2 is SYDVKM. The CDR3 totals 15 residues. V was cut by 5 bases and J by 8 bases, with 18 bases left in between. In DNA, the CDR3 is TGTGCCAGCAGTCCTGCGGGATCCGGGCCCGAAAAACTGTTTTTT. This encodes CASSPAGSGPEKLFF.

The chain couples TRBV7-2 to TRBJ1-2; D is undetermined. The CDR3 runs to 14 residues. The V end lost 1 base, the J end lost 2 bases, and 8 bases lay between the germline ends. Germline loops: CDR1 SGHTA, CDR2 FQGNSA. The CDR3 region is CASSLEIGNYGYTF. As DNA, the CDR3 is TGTGCCAGCAGCTTAGAAATTGGGAACTATGGCTACACCTTC.

This clonotype was seen at least ten times. The chain couples TRBV15 to TRBJ1-5, with 8 nucleotides matching TRBD1. The CDR3 extends over 14 amino acids. Germline loops: CDR1 LNHNV, CDR2 YYDKDF (reference sequence). Trimming removed 8 bases from V and 2 bases from J; junction bases left unmatched: 5. DNA for the CDR3: TGTGCCACCCAGGGGGCGTATGGCAATCAGCCCCAGCATTTT. Translated, it gives CATQGAYGNQPQHF.

This clonotype was seen many times. V is TRBV9 and J is TRBJ2-7, with 11 bases that match TRBD2. The CDR3 is 14 amino acids. With V trimmed by 4 bases and J by 4 bases, 4 bases remained unmatched. CDR1 SGDLS and CDR2 YYNGEE come from the germline V gene. This CDR3 is CASSRLAGQYEQYF. In nucleotides, the CDR3 is TGTGCCAGCAGCAGACTAGCGGGACAGTACGAGCAGTACTTC.

As to this clonotype: A read error may account for a junction end that differs from germline. V is TRBV7-8 and J is TRBJ2-7; 12 bases align to TRBD1. Germline V gives CDR1 SGHVS, CDR2 FQNEAQ. The CDR3 extends over 15 amino acids. The CDR3 DNA reads as TGTGCCAGCAGCTTCCGGGACAGGGGGCGTTACGGGCAGTACTTC. It is translated as CASSFRDRGRYGQYF.

As to this clonotype: A read error may be the cause here, since a much bigger clone is one base away. This CDR3 is missing its conserved last phenylalanine or tryptophan, likely due to a read error. This chain connects TRBV20-1 to TRBJ1-1; D is ambiguous. This CDR3 spans 14 amino acids. Germline CDR1 is DFQATT and CDR2 is SNEGSKA (reference sequence). Trimming removed 0 bases at V and 4 bases at J, with 12 bases between. The CDR3 spells CSARDSTRSTEAFV. DNA for the CDR3: TGCAGTGCTAGAGATTCAACCCGGAGCACTGAAGCTTTCGTT.

This clonotype showed up many times. The chain uses TRBV20-1 and TRBJ2-7; 10 bases fit TRBD2. The germline gives CDR1 DFQATT, CDR2 SNEGSKA (reference sequence). The CDR3 is made up of 16 amino acids. Unmatched junction bases numbered 6, after V lost 1 base and J lost 0 bases. The CDR3 sequence: CSARGTSGSSSYEQYF. CDR3 coding DNA: TGCAGTGCTAGAGGGACTAGCGGCTCGAGCTCCTACGAGCAGTACTTC.

This clonotype came up a few times. The rearrangement joins TRBV9 to TRBJ2-1, with 7 nucleotides matching TRBD2. With V trimmed by 0 bases and J by 3 bases, 6 bases remained unmatched. This CDR3 spans 16 amino acids. Germline CDR1 and CDR2: SGDLS and YYNGEE. The CDR3 DNA is TGTGCCAGCAGCGTAGACGAGGGAGGGAACTACAATGAGCAGTTCTTC. Its translation: CASSVDEGGNYNEQFF. Full variable domain (remainder filled in from reference TRBV9 and TRBJ2-1): DSGVTQTPKHLITATGQRVTLRCSPRSGDLSVYWYQQSLDQGLQFLIQYYNGEERAKGNILERFSAQQFPDLHSELNLSSLELGDSALYFCASSVDEGGNYNEQFFGPGTRLTVL.

This clonotype was found many times. J is TRBJ2-7 and V is TRBV28; TRBD1 might be the D (6 bases). Trimming removed 8 bases from V and 2 bases from J, with 16 bases in between. There are 14 residues in the CDR3. Per the germline V gene, CDR1 is MDHEN and CDR2 is SYDVKM. CDR3 sequence reads: CASRNRDIAYEQYF. The CDR3 bases are TGTGCCAGCCGGAACCGGGACATAGCCTACGAGCAGTACTTC.

To note about this clonotype: This clone may be a read error of a much larger clone one base away. The V and J genes are TRBV18 and TRBJ2-2; TRBD2 is a possible D gene (5 bases). The CDR3 extends over 15 amino acids. Germline CDR1 is KGHSH and CDR2 is LQKENI. CDR3 nucleotides: TGTGCCAGCTCACCACCGGTGAAAAACACCGGGGAGCCGTTTTTT. This codes for CASSPPVKNTGEPFF.